Below, 11 T cell receptor beta chains from the same sample are listed, as sequenced in a study of blood T cell repertoires in COVID-19. Sequenced by immunoSEQ multiplex PCR; TCRdb stores in-frame clones only, minus some. The sample contains about 170,000 clones, around four fifths of which appear only once. The sequencing sample was made of peripheral blood. Receptors were obtained from a woman aged 70-85 years who had recovered from COVID-19.

This clone was counted once. V and J are TRBV6-5 and TRBJ1-1; D unclear. The CDR3 runs to 14 residues. The germline gives CDR1 MNHEY, CDR2 SVGAGI. The V end lost 10 bases, the J end lost 4 bases, and 19 bases lay between the germline ends. The CDR3 nucleotides are TGTGCCACCACCGGCACCTTAGCAAGCACTGAAGCTTTCTTT. It specifies CATTGTLASTEAFF.

The V and J genes are TRBV28 and TRBJ2-7, with 10 bases that match TRBD2. The length of the CDR3 is 16 residues. V gave up 4 bases and J gave up 3 bases; unmatched junction bases: 9. Germline V gives CDR1 MDHEN, CDR2 SYDVKM. This CDR3 is CASSSTGTSVVYEQYF. The CDR3 bases are TGTGCCAGCAGTTCCACCGGGACTAGCGTGGTCTACGAGCAGTACTTC.

In its sample, this clone was seen a few times. The chain combines TRBV28 with TRBJ2-7; the D is unclear. There are 11 residues in the CDR3. Trimming stripped 5 bases from V and 6 bases from J, with 8 bases between. CDR1 and CDR2 from the germline V gene are MDHEN and SYDVKM. The DNA for the CDR3 is TGTGCCAGCAGTACAACGGGCGAGCAGTACTTC. It translates to CASSTTGEQYF. Full variable domain (missing parts from reference TRBV28 and TRBJ2-7): DVKVTQSSRYLVKRTGEKVFLECVQDMDHENMFWYRQDPGLGLRLIYFSYDVKMKEKGDIPEGYSVSREKKERFSLILESASTNQTSMYLCASSTTGEQYFGPGTRLTVT.

This clone occurred once. The chain couples TRBV7-3 to TRBJ1-1, with no clear D. The CDR3 consists of 13 residues. The germline V gene encodes CDR1 SGHTA and CDR2 FQGTGA. Trimming took 5 bases from V and 1 from J, leaving 8 bases between them. The CDR3 DNA reads TGTGCCAGCAGCCCCTCTTGGAACACTGAAGCTTTCTTT. It yields the protein CASSPSWNTEAFF.

V and J are TRBV7-2 and TRBJ1-5, with TRBD1 as a possible D gene (6 bases). V dropped 1 base and J dropped 6 bases, with 13 bases sitting between them. The CDR3 has 15 amino acids. Germline V gives CDR1 SGHTA, CDR2 FQGNSA. This chain's CDR3 is CASSLVGGAGQPQHF. DNA of the CDR3: TGTGCCAGCAGCTTAGTGGGGGGGGCGGGTCAGCCCCAGCATTTT.

The V and J genes are TRBV19 and TRBJ2-1, with 7 bases matching TRBD1. The CDR3 runs 11 residues. Per germline, CDR1 LNHDA and CDR2 SQIVND (reference sequence). The V gene end was trimmed by 6 bases and the J gene end by 7 bases; junction bases not matched to a gene: 0. The CDR3 sequence: CASRQGNEQFF. The CDR3 region has the DNA TGTGCCAGTAGACAGGGGAATGAGCAGTTCTTC.

The chain carries TRBV12-3 or TRBV12-4 and TRBJ1-2; D remains unclear. The V end was cut by 2 bases, the J end by 2 bases, with 3 bases between. The CDR3 spans 12 residues. The DNA for the CDR3 is TGTGCCAGCAGTTTAAGCAACTATGGCTACACCTTC. Translation: CASSLSNYGYTF.

The chain joins TRBV4-1 to TRBJ2-7; TRBD1 aligns across 8 bases. V lost 4 bases to trimming and J lost 2 bases; unmatched junction nucleotides: 7. The germline gives CDR1 MGHRA, CDR2 YSYEKL. This CDR3 has 15 residues. The CDR3 here is CASSRTGTGTYEQYF. The CDR3 coding sequence is TGCGCCAGCAGCCGTACCGGGACAGGTACCTACGAGCAGTACTTC.

The genes are TRBV11-2 and TRBJ2-7; perhaps TRBD1 as D (6 bases). V was cut by 1 base and J by 2 bases, with 15 bases left in between. CDR3 length: 16 residues. CDR1 and CDR2 from the germline V gene are SGHAT and FQNNGV. This chain's CDR3 is CASSLAGTRGTYEQYF. The CDR3 DNA sequence: TGTGCCAGCAGCTTAGCGGGGACACGGGGAACCTACGAGCAGTACTTC.

The chain uses TRBV4-2 and TRBJ2-3; possibly TRBD2 for D (6 bases). With 1 base removed from V and 7 bases from J, the gap between germline ends came to 15 bases. This CDR3 is built from 15 residues. Germline V gene data show CDR1 as LGHNA and CDR2 as YNFKEQ. In DNA, the CDR3 is TGTGCCAGCAGCCAAGGGGGTAGCTGGGACTATACGCAGTATTTT. This sequence encodes CASSQGGSWDYTQYF.

The count of this clone is one. The chain carries TRBV19 and TRBJ2-1, with 8 bases that match TRBD2. There are 13 residues in the CDR3. Germline V gene data show CDR1 as LNHDA and CDR2 as SQIVND (reference sequence). The V and J ends lost 3 bases and 10 bases, in that order; junction bases with no gene match: 5. This CDR3 reads CASSIGGGREQFF. The CDR3 DNA reads as TGTGCCAGTAGTATTGGCGGGGGGCGGGAGCAGTTCTTC.